This T cell receptor (beta chain) was obtained from a study of cytomegalovirus exposure and HLA in healthy donors. This clone was recorded once. A multiplex PCR was run with 60 Vbeta primers and 13 Jbeta primers. Sequenced by immunoSEQ multiplex PCR; TCRdb stores in-frame clones only, minus some. The repertoire holds 100,000 or so clones, with roughly three quarters as singletons. This CDR3 comprises 13 residues. Germline V gene data show CDR1 as SGHDT and CDR2 as YYEEEE. V shed 0 bases and J 9 bases; nucleotides not matched to a gene: 4. The sample consisted of PBMCs. The chain is built from TRBV5-6 and TRBJ2-7, with 9 bases that match TRBD2. The TCR sequence derives from a man in his forties in good health and CMV-seronegative. The CDR3: CASSLEVSGGQYF. The CDR3 DNA is TGTGCCAGCAGCTTGGAGGTTAGCGGGGGGCAGTACTTC. The variable domain in full, completed from reference TRBV5-6 and TRBJ2-7, reads DAGVTQSPTHLIKTRGQQVTLRCSPKSGHDTVSWYQQALGQGPQFIFQYYEEEERQRGNFPDRFSGHQFPNYSSELNVNALLLGDSALYLCASSLEVSGGQYFGPGTRLTVT.